Below, 23 T cell receptor beta chains from the same sample are listed, as sequenced in a study of blood T cells in healthy people across ages (dated by TCRdb to the mid-2010s). The library was generated by 5' RACE. Data came from an Illumina HiSeq 2500. A second roughly 7 to 11 cycle PCR used a sample-barcoded 5' primer and a J-beta primer mix. TCRdb reran the public reads through fastp at Q25 and MiXCR, keeping productive beta chains. Under each unique CDR3 protein, matching rows form one entry showing the most common genes and DNA. For this sample the table gives about 670,000 distinct CDR3 sequences, of which around 38% were detected only once. The ten most abundant clones make up about 30% of the sample. The material sequenced was blood. These receptors originate from an elderly man in good health.

The chain has TRBV5-4 and TRBJ2-1; possibly TRBD2 for D (5 bases). Germline V gene sequence: CDR1 SGHNT, CDR2 YYREEE (reference sequence). CDR3 size: 15 residues. V was shortened by 4 bases and J by 13 bases, with 24 bases between the two germline ends. The CDR3 protein is CASSLRRPLGETQFF. The CDR3 DNA sequence: TGTGCCAGCAGCCTACGACGGCCCCTCGGGGAGACCCAGTTCTTC.

This clonotype appeared a few times. The V and J genes are TRBV4-1 and TRBJ2-7; maybe TRBD1 (5 bases). V gave up 2 bases and J gave up 3 bases, with 11 bases separating them. Per the germline V gene, CDR1 is MGHRA and CDR2 is YSYEKL. The CDR3 covers 14 residues. DNA for the CDR3: TGCGCCAGCAGCCAATTGGGGCCAGACTACGAGCAGTACTTC. It encodes CASSQLGPDYEQYF.

The rearrangement uses TRBV3-1 and TRBJ2-3, with TRBD2 identical over 12 bases. In germline, CDR1 is LGHDT, CDR2 YNNKEL (reference sequence). V lost 1 base to trimming and J lost 11 bases; unmatched junction nucleotides: 10. This CDR3 has 16 amino acids. DNA of the CDR3: TGTGCCAGCAGCCAAGTAGGGTCTAGCGGGAGGGGGAAGCAGTATTTT. It is translated as CASSQVGSSGRGKQYF.

The chain is built from TRBV9 and TRBJ2-1, with D tentatively TRBD1 (5 bases). V lost 4 bases to trimming and J lost 4 bases, with 18 bases between them. Germline V gene lookup returns CDR1 SGDLS and CDR2 YYNGEE. The CDR3 is 16 amino acids. The chain's CDR3 is CASSLSGHSNYNEQFF. The CDR3 coding sequence is TGTGCCAGCAGCCTATCCGGACACAGCAATTACAATGAGCAGTTCTTC.

This clonotype was picked up one time. The chain couples TRBV4-1 to TRBJ2-1; D is uncertain. CDR1 and CDR2 from the germline V gene are MGHRA and YSYEKL. This CDR3 is built from 16 residues. The germline V and J ends were trimmed by 2 bases and 9 bases, with 20 bases remaining between them. The CDR3 protein is CASSQLDILFYGEQFF. The CDR3 DNA reads as TGCGCCAGCAGCCAATTAGACATACTCTTCTACGGTGAGCAGTTCTTC.

The chain couples TRBV6-2 or TRBV6-3 to TRBJ2-2; 10 bases are shared with TRBD1. V shed 5 bases and J 4 bases; nucleotides not matched to a gene: 7. The CDR3 totals 16 residues. Germline V gene lookup returns CDR1 MNHEY and CDR2 SVGEGT. The DNA for the CDR3 is TGTGCCAGCAGTCCTTTCGACAGGGGGCTCACCGGGGAGCTGTTTTTT. Its translation: CASSPFDRGLTGELFF.

This rearrangement joins TRBV11-2 to TRBJ2-5; D unclear. CDR3 length: 15 residues. Germline CDR1 reads SGHAT; CDR2 reads FQNNGV. The germline V and J ends were trimmed by 0 bases and 11 bases, with 19 bases remaining between them. CDR3: CASSLENYLRNEQYF. Written as DNA, the CDR3 is TGTGCCAGCAGCTTAGAGAACTACCTTCGGAATGAGCAGTACTTC.

This clonotype appeared a few times. V usage is TRBV2 and J usage is TRBJ2-1; D call uncertain. The germline V gene encodes CDR1 SNHLY and CDR2 FYNNEI. Trimming shortened V by 0 bases and J by 7 bases, and 7 bases separated the two germline ends. The length of the CDR3 is 13 residues. CDR3 DNA sequence: TGTGCCAGCAGTGAAGCCCTGACTAATGAGCAGTTCTTC. Translated, it gives CASSEALTNEQFF.

The V call is TRBV7-9, the J call TRBJ2-5; D is tentatively TRBD1 or TRBD2 (5 bases each). The germline CDR1 and CDR2 sequences are SEHNR and FQNEAQ (reference sequence). Trimming pared 0 bases from V and 1 base from J, leaving 12 bases between. The CDR3 is 16 amino acids. For the CDR3, the DNA is TGTGCCAGCAGCTTAGCCGCGCGTGGGGGCCAAGAGACCCAGTACTTC. Amino acid sequence: CASSLAARGGQETQYF.

About this clonotype: With a much larger clone just one base away, this may be a read error. V usage is TRBV6-5 and J usage is TRBJ2-5; D unclear. Per germline, CDR1 MNHEY and CDR2 SVGAGI. The V end was cut by 5 bases, the J end by 4 bases, with 14 bases between. This CDR3 comprises 14 residues. The CDR3 here is CASSRPPDGETQYF. The CDR3 coding sequence is TGTGCCAGCAGTCGACCACCGGACGGAGAGACCCAGTACTTC.

The rearrangement joins TRBV12-5 to TRBJ1-1; 7 nucleotides agree with TRBD1. The CDR3 is 14 residues long. Germline trimming cut 4 bases from V and 6 bases from J; bases unmatched to any gene: 8. Germline V gene sequence: CDR1 LGHNT, CDR2 FRNRAP. CDR3 in DNA: TGTGCTAGTGGTTCGACAGGGAAAAGGGCTGAAGCTTTCTTT. This encodes CASGSTGKRAEAFF.

This clonotype occurred once. This sequence joins TRBV20-1 and TRBJ2-7; D perhaps matches TRBD1 (5 bases). The CDR3 is made up of 13 amino acids. Germline V gene sequence: CDR1 DFQATT, CDR2 SNEGSKA (reference sequence). With 1 base removed from V and 0 bases from J, the gap between germline ends came to 7 bases. CDR3: CSARARDSYEQYF. CDR3 bases: TGCAGTGCTAGAGCCAGGGACTCCTACGAGCAGTACTTC.

This clonotype was detected a few times. This chain joins TRBV7-2 and TRBJ2-4, with D tentatively TRBD1 (5 bases). Trimming stripped 5 bases from V and 0 bases from J, with 14 bases between. The CDR3 spans 16 residues. CDR1 is SGHTA and CDR2 is FQGNSA in the germline V gene. CDR3 nucleotides: TGTGCCAGCAGCACTCAGGGTCCCCTAGCCAAAAACATTCAGTACTTC. This codes for CASSTQGPLAKNIQYF.

V and J are TRBV20-1 and TRBJ2-7, with a weak D call TRBD1 (6 bases). The CDR3 is made up of 14 amino acids. CDR1 is DFQATT, CDR2 SNEGSKA, per germline (reference sequence). Trimming stripped 6 bases from V and 6 bases from J, with 21 bases between. CDR3 residues: CSARGHRGEREQYF. The CDR3 coding sequence is TGCAGTGCCAGGGGCCACCGGGGCGAGCGCGAGCAGTACTTC.

This chain connects TRBV7-2 to TRBJ2-5; 7 nucleotides align to TRBD1. V gave up 4 bases and J gave up 5 bases; unmatched junction bases: 7. From germline, CDR1 is SGHTA and CDR2 FQGNSA. The CDR3 length is 14 residues. CDR3 amino acids: CASSSTGERETQYF. As DNA, the CDR3 is TGTGCCAGCAGCTCTACAGGGGAAAGGGAGACCCAGTACTTC.

This clonotype was seen only a few times. The CDR3 spells CASSSLRGAGQETQYF. As DNA, the CDR3 is TGTGCCAGCAGCAGTTTGCGGGGGGCCGGCCAAGAGACCCAGTACTTC. V is TRBV6-1 and J is TRBJ2-5; 8 nucleotides agree with TRBD2. V lost 6 bases and J lost 1; bases outside the gene matches: 10. Germline V gives CDR1 MNHNS, CDR2 SASEGT. The CDR3 consists of 16 residues.

In its sample, this clonotype was seen once. The chain employs TRBV21-1 and TRBJ2-7; TRBD1 is the table's D call, not checked against the DNA. TRBV21-1 is classified as a pseudogene. The CDR3 is 13 amino acids. In DNA, the CDR3 is TGTGCCATTCCCCCTGCGGCCCCCTACGAGCAGTACTTC. It codes for CAIPPAAPYEQYF.

This chain uses TRBV28 with TRBJ2-4; 10 nucleotides agree with TRBD1. TRBJ2-7 matches the DNA end more closely, so the J call is doubtful. CDR1 MDHEN and CDR2 SYDVKM come from the germline V gene. The CDR3 totals 15 residues. The CDR3 nucleotides are TGTGCCAGCAGATCCGGACAGGGGGGGGCCTACGAGCAGTACTTC. Protein sequence: CASRSGQGGAYEQYF.

A remark on this clonotype: Germline and junction disagree at one end, which may indicate a read error. This rearrangement joins TRBV9 to TRBJ2-1; D not resolved. This CDR3 contains 16 residues. Germline V gives CDR1 SGDLS, CDR2 YYNGEE. The CDR3 nucleotides are TGTGCCAGCAGCGCCGGTGGGGATAGCTCCCACAATGAGCAGTTCTTC. Translation gives CASSAGGDSSHNEQFF.

This clonotype has more than one count but fewer than ten. J is TRBJ2-5 and V is TRBV28; the D is unclear. V was trimmed by 7 bases and J by 1 base, leaving 13 bases between them. From germline, CDR1 is MDHEN and CDR2 SYDVKM. This CDR3 spans 14 amino acids. In DNA form, the CDR3 reads TGTGCCAGCACCCCCCATCGCGGCCAAGAGACCCAGTACTTC. Protein product: CASTPHRGQETQYF.

The V call is TRBV7-9, the J call TRBJ2-5; tentatively, D is TRBD1 or TRBD2 (7 bases each). Trimming left V 5 bases short and J 4 bases short, with 20 bases between. CDR1 SEHNR and CDR2 FQNEAQ come from the germline V gene (reference sequence). This CDR3 region has 16 residues. CDR3 region: CASSLATGRVGETQYF. The CDR3 coding sequence is TGTGCCAGCAGCCTGGCGACAGGGAGGGTGGGAGAGACCCAGTACTTC.

This clonotype has only a few counts. The chain carries TRBV9 and TRBJ2-7; D unclear. CDR1 SGDLS and CDR2 YYNGEE come from the germline V gene. V lost 0 bases and J 1 base, leaving 11 bases between the germline ends. The CDR3 spans 15 residues. CDR3 region: CASSVDLGRSYEQYF. CDR3 sequence (DNA): TGTGCCAGCAGCGTAGACCTAGGTAGGTCCTACGAGCAGTACTTC.

The rearrangement links TRBV27 to TRBJ1-2; perhaps TRBD1 as D (6 bases). The CDR3 spans 14 residues. Germline values: CDR1 MNHEY, CDR2 SMNVEV (reference sequence). V shed 1 base and J shed 3 bases, with 9 bases lying between them. The CDR3 here is CASSLLAGDYGYTF. The CDR3 DNA reads TGTGCCAGCAGTTTATTAGCAGGGGACTATGGCTACACCTTC.